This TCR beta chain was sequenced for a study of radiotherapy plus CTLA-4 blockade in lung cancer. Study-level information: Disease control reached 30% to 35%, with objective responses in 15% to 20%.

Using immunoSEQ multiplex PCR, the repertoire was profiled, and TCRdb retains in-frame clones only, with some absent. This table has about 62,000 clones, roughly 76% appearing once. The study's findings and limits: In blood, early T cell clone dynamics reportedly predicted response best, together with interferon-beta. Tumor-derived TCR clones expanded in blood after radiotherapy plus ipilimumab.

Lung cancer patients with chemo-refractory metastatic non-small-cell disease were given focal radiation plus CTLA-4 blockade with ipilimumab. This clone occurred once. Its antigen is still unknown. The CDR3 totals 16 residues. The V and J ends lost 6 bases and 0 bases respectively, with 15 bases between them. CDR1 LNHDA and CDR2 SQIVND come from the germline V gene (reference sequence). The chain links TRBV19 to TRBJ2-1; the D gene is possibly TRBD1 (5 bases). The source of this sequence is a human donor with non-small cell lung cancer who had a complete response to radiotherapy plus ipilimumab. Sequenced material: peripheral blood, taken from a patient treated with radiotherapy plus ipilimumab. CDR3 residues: CASSQTALRSYNEQFF. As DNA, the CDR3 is TGTGCCAGTAGCCAGACAGCACTCCGCTCCTACAATGAGCAGTTCTTC.